This TCR beta chain was retrieved from a study of blood T cell repertoires in COVID-19. The wider study: Acute and convalescent COVID-19 samples came from the United States, Italy and Spain. Sample material is recorded as cDNA or gDNA derived from T cells, B-cell-depleted T cells, or PBMCs.

Sequenced by immunoSEQ multiplex PCR; TCRdb stores in-frame clones only, minus some. The table has 300,000 to 350,000 clones, roughly 85% seen once. Residents of approximately 25 US areas, aged about 18 to 95 years, made up the participants. Grouping used clinical history reported by participants in a survey and questionnaire. This CDR3 has 13 amino acids. CDR1 is KGHSH, CDR2 LQKENI, per germline. Trimming stripped 1 base from V and 3 bases from J, with 6 bases between. The origin of this receptor is a man between 25 and 39 years old who had recovered from COVID-19. The chain is built from TRBV18 and TRBJ1-1; TRBD1 is a possible D gene (5 bases). The sequenced sample was PBMCs or T cells enriched from blood (not recorded which). The DNA for the CDR3 is TGTGCCAGCTCACCACGGGGGGACACTGAAGCTTTCTTT. Translating gives CASSPRGDTEAFF.